This T cell receptor beta chain was sequenced during a study of cytomegalovirus exposure and HLA in healthy donors. On the study more broadly: A prior study identified 100 million to 130 million unique TCR beta sequences from about 200 million T cells. The study, taken as a whole, reports: In a later analysis, TCR association rates varied by HLA locus: DRB1 most, HLA-C fewest. Looking again later, the authors saw that most CMV-associated TCR beta chains seemed HLA-restricted. Near-uniform donor sequencing depth was presumed by presence/absence analyses.

The PCR had 60 Vbeta and 13 Jbeta primers. TCRdb's table, derived via immunoSEQ multiplex PCR, lists solely in-frame clones and lacks some. The sample shows 30,000 to 40,000 clones, roughly four fifths of them seen only once. This clone appeared a few times. Its matching antigen is unknown. J was trimmed by 4 bases and V by 8 bases; bases with no gene match: 8. The V gene's germline CDR1 is MNHEY and CDR2 SVGAGI. The CDR3 consists of 15 residues. The V call is TRBV6-5, the J call TRBJ1-1; 12 bases fit TRBD1. The sequenced sample was PBMCs. This receptor was obtained from a woman between 25 and 40 years old in good health and CMV-seropositive. The CDR3 nucleotides are TGTGCCAGCGAGGGACAGGGGGCGCTCCCCACTGAAGCTTTCTTT. Encoded protein: CASEGQGALPTEAFF.